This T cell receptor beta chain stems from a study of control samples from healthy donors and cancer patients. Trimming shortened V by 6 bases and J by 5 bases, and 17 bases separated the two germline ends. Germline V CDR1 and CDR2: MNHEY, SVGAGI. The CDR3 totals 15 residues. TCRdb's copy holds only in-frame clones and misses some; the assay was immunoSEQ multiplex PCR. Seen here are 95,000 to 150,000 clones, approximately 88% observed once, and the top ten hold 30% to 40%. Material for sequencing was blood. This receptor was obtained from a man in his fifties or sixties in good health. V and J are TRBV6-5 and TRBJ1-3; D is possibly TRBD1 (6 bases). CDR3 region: CASSDLTGRRNTIYF. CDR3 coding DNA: TGTGCCAGCAGCGATCTAACAGGGCGGAGAAACACCATATATTTT.